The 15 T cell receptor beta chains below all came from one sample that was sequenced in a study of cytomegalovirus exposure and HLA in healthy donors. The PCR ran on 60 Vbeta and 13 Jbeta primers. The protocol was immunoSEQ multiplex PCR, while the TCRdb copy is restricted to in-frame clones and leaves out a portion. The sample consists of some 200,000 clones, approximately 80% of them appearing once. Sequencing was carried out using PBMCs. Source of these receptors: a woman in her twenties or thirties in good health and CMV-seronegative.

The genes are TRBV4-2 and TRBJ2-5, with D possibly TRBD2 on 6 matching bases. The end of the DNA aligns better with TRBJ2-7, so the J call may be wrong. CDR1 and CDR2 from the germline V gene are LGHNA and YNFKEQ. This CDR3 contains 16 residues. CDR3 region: CASSQDPQRVDYEQYF. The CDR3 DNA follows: TGTGCCAGCAGCCAAGATCCCCAGCGGGTCGACTACGAGCAGTACTTC.

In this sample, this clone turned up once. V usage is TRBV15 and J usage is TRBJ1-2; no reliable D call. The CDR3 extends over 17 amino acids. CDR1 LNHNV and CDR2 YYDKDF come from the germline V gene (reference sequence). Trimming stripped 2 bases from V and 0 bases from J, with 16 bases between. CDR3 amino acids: CATSRNLEGYSNYGYTF. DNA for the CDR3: TGTGCCACCAGCAGAAACCTAGAGGGCTACTCTAACTATGGCTACACCTTC.

The chain's CDR3 is CASSVAGTGPMNTGELFF. CDR3 DNA sequence: TGTGCCAGCAGCGTAGCTGGGACAGGGCCCATGAACACCGGGGAGCTGTTTTTT. The chain joins TRBV9 to TRBJ2-2; TRBD1 matches 9 bases. J lost 1 base, V lost 0 bases, and 7 bases had no gene match. The CDR3 is 18 amino acids. From germline, CDR1 is SGDLS and CDR2 YYNGEE.

CDR3 nucleotides: TGTGCCAGCAGCTTGTTCAGCTCTGGGGCCAACGTCCTGACTTTC. It specifies CASSLFSSGANVLTF. This chain connects TRBV5-4 to TRBJ2-6, with D hard to call. Trimming cost V 1 base and J 0 bases, with 5 bases left between them. The CDR3 loop spans 15 amino acids. CDR1 is SGHNT and CDR2 is YYREEE in the germline V gene (reference sequence).

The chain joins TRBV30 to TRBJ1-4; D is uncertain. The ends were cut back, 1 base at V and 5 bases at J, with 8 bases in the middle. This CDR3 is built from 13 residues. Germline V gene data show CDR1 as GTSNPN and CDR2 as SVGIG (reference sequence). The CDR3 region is CAWSEQLNEKLFF. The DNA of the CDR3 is TGTGCCTGGAGTGAACAGTTGAATGAAAAACTGTTTTTT.

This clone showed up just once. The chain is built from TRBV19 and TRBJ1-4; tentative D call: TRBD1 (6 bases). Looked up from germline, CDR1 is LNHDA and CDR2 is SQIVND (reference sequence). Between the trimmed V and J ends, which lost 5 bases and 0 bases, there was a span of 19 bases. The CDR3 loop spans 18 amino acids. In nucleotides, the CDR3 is TGTGCCAGTAGTTCCACAGGGCCTTCTCCGACAACTAATGAAAAACTGTTTTTT. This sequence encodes CASSSTGPSPTTNEKLFF.

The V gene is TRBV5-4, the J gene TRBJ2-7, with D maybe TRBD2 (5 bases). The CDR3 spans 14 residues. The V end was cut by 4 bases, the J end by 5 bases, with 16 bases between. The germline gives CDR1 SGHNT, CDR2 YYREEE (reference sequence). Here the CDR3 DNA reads TGTGCCAGCAGCCCCGCGGGTGGCGTCCACGAGCAGTACTTC. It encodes CASSPAGGVHEQYF.

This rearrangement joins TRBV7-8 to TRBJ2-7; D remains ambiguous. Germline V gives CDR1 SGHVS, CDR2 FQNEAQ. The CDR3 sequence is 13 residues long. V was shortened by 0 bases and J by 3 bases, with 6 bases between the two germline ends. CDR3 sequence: CASSLARFYEQYF. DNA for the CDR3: TGTGCCAGCAGCTTAGCTAGATTCTACGAGCAGTACTTC.

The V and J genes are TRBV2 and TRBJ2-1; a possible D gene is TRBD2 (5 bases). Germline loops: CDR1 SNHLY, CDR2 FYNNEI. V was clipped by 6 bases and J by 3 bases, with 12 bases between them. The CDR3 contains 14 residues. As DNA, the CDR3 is TGTGCCAGCAGCCCCGGGGTTGACTACAATGAGCAGTTCTTC. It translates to CASSPGVDYNEQFF.

The CDR3 DNA reads TGCAGCGTTGAGTCGCGGAGCTCCTACAATGAGCAGTTCTTC. It encodes CSVESRSSYNEQFF. The chain carries TRBV29-1 and TRBJ2-1; D remains ambiguous. This CDR3 has 14 residues. Trimming removed 3 bases at V and 0 bases at J, with 9 bases between. CDR1 is SQVTM, CDR2 ANQGSEA, per germline.

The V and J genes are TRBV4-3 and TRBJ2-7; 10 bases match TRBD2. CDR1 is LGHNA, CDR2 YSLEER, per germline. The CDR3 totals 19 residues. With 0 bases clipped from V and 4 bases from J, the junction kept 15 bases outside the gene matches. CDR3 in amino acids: CASSQETTRRTSGIYEQYF. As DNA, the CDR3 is TGCGCCAGCAGCCAAGAAACAACCCGGCGAACTAGCGGGATTTACGAGCAGTACTTC.

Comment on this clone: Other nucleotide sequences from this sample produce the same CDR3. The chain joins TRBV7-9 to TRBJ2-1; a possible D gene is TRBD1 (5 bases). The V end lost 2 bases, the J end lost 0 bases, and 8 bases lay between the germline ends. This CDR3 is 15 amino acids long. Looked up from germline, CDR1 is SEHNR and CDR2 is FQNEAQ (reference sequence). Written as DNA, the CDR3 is TGTGCCAGCAGCTTAAGGGGTAGCTCCTACAATGAGCAGTTCTTC. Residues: CASSLRGSSYNEQFF.

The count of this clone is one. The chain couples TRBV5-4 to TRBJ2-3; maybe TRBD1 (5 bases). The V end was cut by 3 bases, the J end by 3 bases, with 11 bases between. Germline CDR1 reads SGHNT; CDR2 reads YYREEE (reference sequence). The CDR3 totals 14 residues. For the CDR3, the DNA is TGTGCCAGCAGCTCCGTAGGGGATACAGATACGCAGTATTTT. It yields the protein CASSSVGDTDTQYF.

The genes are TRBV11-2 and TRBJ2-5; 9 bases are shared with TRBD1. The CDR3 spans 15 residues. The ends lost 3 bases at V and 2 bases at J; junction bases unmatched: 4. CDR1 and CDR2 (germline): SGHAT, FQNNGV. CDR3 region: CASSFPQGAQETQYF. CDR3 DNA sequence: TGTGCCAGCAGCTTCCCACAGGGGGCACAAGAGACCCAGTACTTC.

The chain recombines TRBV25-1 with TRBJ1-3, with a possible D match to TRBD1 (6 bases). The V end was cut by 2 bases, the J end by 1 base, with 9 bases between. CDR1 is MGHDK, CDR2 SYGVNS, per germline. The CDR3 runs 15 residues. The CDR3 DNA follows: TGTGCCAGCAGTGAAAATCAGGGGTCTGGAAACACCATATATTTT. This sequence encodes CASSENQGSGNTIYF.